This T cell receptor beta chain was identified during a study of blood T cell repertoires in COVID-19. The germline V gene has CDR1 LGHDT and CDR2 YNNKEL (reference sequence). The V gene end was trimmed by 2 bases and the J gene end by 7 bases; junction bases not matched to a gene: 4. This CDR3 has 14 residues. Repertoires were generated with immunoSEQ multiplex PCR, while TCRdb's copy carries only in-frame clones and drops some. The sample shows a few hundred thousand clones, around 83% of them seen only once. This TCR was sampled from a man aged 35 to 55 with acute or convalescent COVID-19. The material sequenced was peripheral blood. V gene TRBV3-1 (or the pseudogene TRBV3-2) combines with J gene TRBJ1-1; 10 positions agree with TRBD1. The CDR3 is CASSQLRTGGEAFF. The CDR3 DNA reads as TGTGCCAGCAGCCAATTACGGACAGGGGGTGAAGCTTTCTTT.